The 2 T cell receptor beta chains given below trace back to one sample, sequenced in a study of breast tumors, draining lymph nodes, adjacent tissues. MiXCR, applied by TCRdb to the multiplex PCR reads, yields one record per CDR3 protein. The data show more than 30,000 distinct CDR3 sequences, with less than 65% seen just once and more than 15% held by the top ten. Material for sequencing was breast tumor tissue. All receptors derive from a female donor with breast cancer. Some clones in this sample may be carry-over from other donors' samples.

The rearrangement links TRBV2 to TRBJ1-1, with D tentatively TRBD1 (5 bases). The CDR3 spans 13 residues. Trimming removed 4 bases at V and 2 bases at J, with 8 bases between. In germline, CDR1 is SNHLY, CDR2 FYNNEI. For the CDR3, the DNA is TGTGCCAGCAGTGTAACAGGTAACACTGAAGCTTTCTTT. Amino acids: CASSVTGNTEAFF.

About this clonotype: The germline gene is not matched at one end of the junction; a read error may be the cause. This rearrangement joins TRBV10-3 to TRBJ2-1; 8 nucleotides align to TRBD2. Germline-derived CDR1 and CDR2 are ENHRY and SYGVKD. The CDR3 loop spans 15 amino acids. Here the CDR3 reads CASSRLAGGYNEQLF. Written as DNA, the CDR3 is TGTGCCAGCAGTAGGCTGGCGGGAGGTTACAATGAGCAGCTCTTC.